The present T cell receptor (beta chain) was sequenced within a study of a mutant IDH1 vaccine in newly diagnosed glioma. About the research overall: Treated patients had a mean age of approximately 40 years and a 62.5% male, around 40% female split.

Findings and limits, study-wide: Whatever changes occurred in top peripheral T cell clonotypes seemed unrelated to pseudoprogression. Vaccine-induced immune responses occurred in over 80% of patients.

As concerns this clone: What it binds is not known.

TCRdb's table, derived via immunoSEQ multiplex PCR, lists solely in-frame clones and lacks some. Of approximately 20,000 clones in the sample, 70% to 90% were seen once. Trimming shortened V by 4 bases and J by 4 bases, and 7 bases separated the two germline ends. The CDR3 is 11 residues long. From germline, CDR1 is SQVTM and CDR2 ANQGSEA. Specified time point: baseline, week 1 (first vaccination visit). The treatment: pre-vaccination baseline after standard-of-care therapy. The donor cohort comprised cases of new WHO grade 3 or 4 IDH1-mutant, ATRX-lost astrocytoma. The sample was PBMCs, taken from a glioma patient treated with radiotherapy, temozolomide or both. This receptor was identified in a man aged 35-49 years with glioma. The genes are TRBV29-1 and TRBJ1-2; no definite D call. CDR3 in DNA: TGCAGCGTTGGAGAAGTCTATGGCTACACCTTC. Amino acids: CSVGEVYGYTF.